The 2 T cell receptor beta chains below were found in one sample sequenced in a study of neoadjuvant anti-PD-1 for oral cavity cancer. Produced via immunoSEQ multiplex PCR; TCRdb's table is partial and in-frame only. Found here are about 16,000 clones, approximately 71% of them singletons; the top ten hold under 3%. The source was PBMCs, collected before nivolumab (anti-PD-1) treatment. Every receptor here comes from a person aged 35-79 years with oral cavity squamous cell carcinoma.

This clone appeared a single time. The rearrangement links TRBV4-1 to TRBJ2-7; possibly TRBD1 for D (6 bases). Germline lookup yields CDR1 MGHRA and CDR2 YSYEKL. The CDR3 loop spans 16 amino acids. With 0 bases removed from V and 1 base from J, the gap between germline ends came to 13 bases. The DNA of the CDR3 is TGCGCCAGCAGCCAAGATCTCGCAGGGGTTTCCTACGAGCAGTACTTC. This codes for CASSQDLAGVSYEQYF.

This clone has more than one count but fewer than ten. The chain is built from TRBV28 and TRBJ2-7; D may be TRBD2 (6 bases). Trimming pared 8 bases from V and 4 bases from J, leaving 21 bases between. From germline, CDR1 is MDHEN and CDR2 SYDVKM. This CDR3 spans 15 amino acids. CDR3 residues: CASASAGNRVYEQYF. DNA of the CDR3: TGTGCCAGCGCAAGTGCGGGGAATCGTGTTTACGAGCAGTACTTC.